This TCR beta chain was obtained from a study of identical twins. General observations from the study: Insertions were fewer in abundant cord blood beta clonotypes, whereas memory repertoires showed none of this pattern. Models came in too low on out-of-frame TCR alpha sharing in monozygotic twins.

Concerning this clonotype itself: Antigen specificity is unknown.

The CDR3 extends over 14 amino acids. With 7 bases clipped from V and 7 bases from J, the junction kept 7 bases outside the gene matches. TCRdb reprocessed the 5' RACE reads via MiXCR and lists one record per CDR3 protein. The sample lists 550,000 to 700,000 distinct CDR3 sequences, about 20% occurring once. Another study also made use of these data, one on T cells expressing NK-cell markers. From that report: Among CD8+ T cells from over 5 donors, dominant NKG2C+ clonotypes accounted for about 1.0-7.0%.

This TCR came from a young woman in good health. The chain couples TRBV12-3 or TRBV12-4 to TRBJ1-4; 9 bases map to TRBD1. Sequencing was performed on PBMCs. The CDR3 here is CASTSTGGTEKLFF. Here the CDR3 DNA reads TGTGCCAGCACCTCGACAGGGGGGACTGAAAAACTGTTTTTT.